The present entry profiles one T cell receptor beta chain with its context. The CDR3 has 13 residues. In germline, CDR1 is SGDLS, CDR2 YYNGEE. The ends were cut back, 5 bases at V and 12 bases at J, with 15 bases in the middle. The authors' processing: Estimated nucleated cell counts came from reference gene primer amplification. Produced via immunoSEQ multiplex PCR; TCRdb's table is partial and in-frame only. V, J and clone size are those of that table, while D and trimming were read from the DNA. Found here are approximately 200,000 clones, 70% to 85% of them singletons; the top ten hold 6.9%. This sample was included in a study of blood T cell repertoires in COVID-19. Study in general: Italy, Spain and the United States were the sources of the convalescent and acute COVID-19 samples. T cells, B-cell-depleted T cells, or PBMCs supplied cDNA or gDNA.

The clonotype comes from a human donor with acute or convalescent COVID-19. The donor label of this sample is uncertain. This sequence joins TRBV9 and TRBJ1-6; D unclear. What was sequenced was peripheral blood. CDR3 protein: CASSPATRGPLHF. In nucleotides, the CDR3 is TGTGCCAGCAGTCCAGCCACTCGGGGACCCCTCCACTTT.